This entry features one T cell receptor (beta chain) sequence. Its antigen is currently unknown. The entry originates in a study of early T cells in non-severe SARS-CoV-2 infection. The overall study: Sequencing was performed on bulk RNA from unsorted whole blood, leaving chains unpaired.

In TCRdb, the 5' RACE reads were re-called with MiXCR into one record per CDR3 protein. The sample yields tens of thousands of distinct CDR3 sequences, roughly an eighth seen once. CDR1 and CDR2 from the germline V gene are SGHVS and FNYEAQ. The CDR3 has 18 residues. J gave up 0 bases and V 1 base, and 6 bases lay outside the gene matches. Study outcomes and limitations: Sequences matched to VDJdb favored anti-spike CD8 responses, while private and CD4 specificities were missed.

The sequence derives from an adult who was a healthcare worker with PCR-confirmed SARS-CoV-2 infection or an uninfected control (not recorded which). The chain couples TRBV7-6 to TRBJ2-3; 11 bases match TRBD2. The sample was whole blood. DNA of the CDR3: TGTGCCAGCAGCTTAGGGGTTAGCGGGGGGGCGAGCACAGATACGCAGTATTTT. This gives the protein CASSLGVSGGASTDTQYF.